This passage covers 27 T cell receptor beta chains from one sample sequenced in a study of memory CD4+ T cells and cytomegalovirus serostatus. Single viable CD3+CD4+CD8-CD45RO+ cells were sorted as the memory CD4+ T cells. Produced via immunoSEQ multiplex PCR; TCRdb's table is partial and in-frame only. The sample includes some 39,000 clones, roughly 83% of them seen just once. The sequenced sample was memory CD4+ T cells from blood. The source of these receptors is an adult in good health and CMV-seronegative.

The chain combines TRBV30 with TRBJ2-7; D possibly corresponds to TRBD1 (6 bases). The V end was cut by 4 bases, the J end by 2 bases, with 21 bases between. The CDR3 runs to 16 residues. Germline V gene lookup returns CDR1 GTSNPN and CDR2 SVGIG (reference sequence). The CDR3 region is CAWTRGGFLKAYEQYF. CDR3 sequence (DNA): TGTGCCTGGACCAGGGGCGGGTTTTTGAAGGCCTACGAGCAGTACTTC.

This clone was detected only a few times. The chain links TRBV9 to TRBJ1-2, with no clear D. CDR1 is SGDLS, CDR2 YYNGEE, per germline. V lost 0 bases, J lost 0 bases, and 9 bases lay in between. This CDR3 is 15 amino acids long. The CDR3 bases are TGTGCCAGCAGCGTAGACCTCGGTTCTAACTATGGCTACACCTTC. Amino acid sequence: CASSVDLGSNYGYTF.

This sequence joins TRBV5-8 and TRBJ1-5; no definite D call. CDR1 is SGHTS, CDR2 YDEGEE, per germline. V dropped 4 bases and J dropped 7 bases, with 18 bases sitting between them. CDR3 length: 15 amino acids. CDR3 amino acids: CASSPTPRRGQPQHF. CDR3 bases: TGTGCCAGCAGCCCGACCCCCAGGCGAGGGCAGCCCCAGCATTTT.

This clone has a single count. The gene calls are TRBV5-1 and TRBJ2-2; 7 bases agree with TRBD2. Germline lookup yields CDR1 SGHRS and CDR2 YFSETQ. This CDR3 spans 16 amino acids. The V gene end was trimmed by 4 bases and the J gene end by 7 bases; junction bases not matched to a gene: 13. The CDR3 nucleotides read TGCGCCAGCAGCAGGACCCTAGCGGCAGGACTCGGGGAGCTGTTTTTT. Translated: CASSRTLAAGLGELFF.

The V call is TRBV2, the J call TRBJ2-7; 7 nucleotides line up with TRBD1. Trimming took 3 bases from V and 3 from J; bases not matched to a gene: 5. Germline V gene data show CDR1 as SNHLY and CDR2 as FYNNEI. The CDR3 covers 14 residues. The CDR3 reads CASSEGQFFYEQYF. In DNA form, the CDR3 reads TGTGCCAGCAGTGAGGGACAGTTTTTCTACGAGCAGTACTTC.

Only a few counts were recorded for this clone. The rearrangement links TRBV16 to TRBJ1-6; D unclear. Germline values: CDR1 KGHSY, CDR2 FQNENV. V was clipped by 4 bases and J by 8 bases, with 15 bases between them. The CDR3 is made up of 15 amino acids. CDR3 in DNA: TGTGCCAGCAGCCCCTCTTGGAGCCCAGATTCACCCCTCCACTTT. This codes for CASSPSWSPDSPLHF.

In this sample, this clone turned up once. This rearrangement joins TRBV2 to TRBJ1-5; the D is unclear. The CDR3 is made up of 14 amino acids. The germline V gene encodes CDR1 SNHLY and CDR2 FYNNEI. V was clipped by 7 bases and J by 0 bases, with 10 bases between them. CDR3 nucleotides: TGTGCCAGCAATGAGGAGTATAGCAATCAGCCCCAGCATTTT. This codes for CASNEEYSNQPQHF.

This chain links TRBV28 with TRBJ1-1, with TRBD1 as a possible D gene (5 bases). The CDR3 sequence is 17 residues long. V lost 4 bases and J 1 base, leaving 19 bases between the germline ends. Germline V gene lookup returns CDR1 MDHEN and CDR2 SYDVKM. The CDR3 reads CASSSRSQGQANTEAFF. The CDR3 DNA reads as TGTGCCAGCAGTTCTCGTTCCCAAGGACAAGCGAACACTGAAGCTTTCTTT. Drawing the rest from reference TRBV28 and TRBJ1-1, the complete variable domain is DVKVTQSSRYLVKRTGEKVFLECVQDMDHENMFWYRQDPGLGLRLIYFSYDVKMKEKGDIPEGYSVSREKKERFSLILESASTNQTSMYLCASSSRSQGQANTEAFFGQGTRLTVV.

The V and J genes are TRBV19 and TRBJ1-5; 9 positions match TRBD1. V trimming: 5 bases; J trimming: 2 bases; junction bases outside the gene matches: 7. The CDR3 spans 16 residues. Per germline, CDR1 LNHDA and CDR2 SQIVND (reference sequence). CDR3 coding DNA: TGTGCCAGTAGTGACCCGGGACAGGGCCGCAATCAGCCCCAGCATTTT. Amino acid sequence: CASSDPGQGRNQPQHF.

This sequence joins TRBV6-5 and TRBJ2-1, with 12 nucleotides matching TRBD2. The CDR3 covers 16 residues. V shed 4 bases and J 13 bases; nucleotides not matched to a gene: 14. CDR1 MNHEY and CDR2 SVGAGI come from the germline V gene. The CDR3 sequence: CASSSPTSGGVGEQFF. CDR3 nucleotides: TGTGCCAGCAGTTCCCCGACTAGCGGGGGTGTCGGGGAACAGTTCTTC.

The V gene is TRBV9, the J gene TRBJ2-2; 8 bases line up with TRBD2. Trimming took 4 bases from V and 4 from J; bases not matched to a gene: 9. CDR1 SGDLS and CDR2 YYNGEE come from the germline V gene. The CDR3 loop spans 16 amino acids. CDR3 loop: CASSPPGTRATGELFF. Written as DNA, the CDR3 is TGTGCCAGCAGCCCCCCCGGGACTAGGGCCACCGGGGAGCTGTTTTTT.

The chain employs TRBV7-9 and TRBJ1-6; TRBD1 matches 9 bases. Per the germline V gene, CDR1 is SEHNR and CDR2 is FQNEAQ (reference sequence). V lost 7 bases and J lost 10; bases outside the gene matches: 11. The CDR3 extends over 15 amino acids. The CDR3 is CASTPGGQGGSPLHF. The CDR3 region has the DNA TGTGCCAGCACCCCTGGGGGACAGGGAGGATCACCCCTCCACTTT. Supplemented by reference TRBV7-9 and TRBJ1-6, the full variable domain reads DTGVSQNPRHKITKRGQNVTFRCDPISEHNRLYWYRQTLGQGPEFLTYFQNEAQLEKSRLLSDRFSAERPKGSFSTLEIQRTEQGDSAMYLCASTPGGQGGSPLHFGNGTRLTVT.

The gene calls are TRBV5-1 and TRBJ1-1, with 12 bases identical to TRBD1. Germline assignment: CDR1 SGHRS and CDR2 YFSETQ. The CDR3 sequence is 16 residues long. Unmatched junction bases numbered 9, after V lost 4 bases and J lost 5 bases. The CDR3 region has the DNA TGCGCCAGCAGCCCCCGGGACAGGGGGCGCGATACTGAAGCTTTCTTT. Amino acids: CASSPRDRGRDTEAFF.

The count of this clone is one. The chain links TRBV28 to TRBJ1-2; 9 bases are a match to TRBD1. The CDR3 has 15 residues. CDR1 MDHEN and CDR2 SYDVKM come from the germline V gene. The V and J ends lost 5 bases and 1 base, in that order; junction bases with no gene match: 5. Here the CDR3 reads CASSATGGRNYGYTF. CDR3 nucleotides: TGTGCCAGCAGTGCTACAGGGGGCCGTAACTATGGCTACACCTTC.

This clone is a singleton in its sample. CDR3 bases: TGTGCCAGCAGCTTAGACCTAGCGGGGGGACACAGAGATACGCAGTATTTT. This codes for CASSLDLAGGHRDTQYF. J is TRBJ2-3 and V is TRBV7-2; 11 bases map to TRBD2. The J segment lost 5 bases and the V segment lost 1 base, leaving 8 bases of the junction unmatched. This CDR3 is built from 17 residues. CDR1 SGHTA and CDR2 FQGNSA come from the germline V gene.

The chain couples TRBV4-2 to TRBJ2-4; a weak D match, TRBD2 (5 bases). Germline V lookup: CDR1 LGHNA, CDR2 YNFKEQ. The CDR3 loop spans 15 amino acids. V was clipped by 0 bases and J by 4 bases, with 10 bases between them. The CDR3 region is CASSQEWTSKNIQYF. The CDR3 nucleotides are TGTGCCAGCAGCCAAGAGTGGACTTCTAAAAACATTCAGTACTTC.

The V gene is TRBV7-2, the J gene TRBJ2-7; maybe TRBD2 (7 bases). Trimming removed 1 base from V and 4 bases from J, with 14 bases in between. From germline, CDR1 is SGHTA and CDR2 FQGNSA. The CDR3 is made up of 15 amino acids. CDR3 in DNA: TGTGCCAGCAGCTTAGAGGGGGGGTATGGGTACGAGCAGTACTTC. It is translated as CASSLEGGYGYEQYF.

The rearrangement uses TRBV19 and TRBJ1-5; no clear D gene. Germline V lookup: CDR1 LNHDA, CDR2 SQIVND (reference sequence). Deletions cut 11 bases from V and 0 bases from J, with 23 bases between. The CDR3 runs to 17 residues. CDR3 sequence (DNA): TGTGCCTCCACCGTAGGATCTACAGTTCCTAGCAATCAGCCCCAGCATTTT. Translating it yields CASTVGSTVPSNQPQHF.

The CDR3 DNA reads as TGCGCCAGCAGCCAACCGAGACAGCAAATGGAAAAACTGTTTTTT. Amino acid sequence: CASSQPRQQMEKLFF. The chain recombines TRBV4-1 with TRBJ1-4, with TRBD1 as a possible D gene (5 bases). CDR1 and CDR2 from the germline V gene are MGHRA and YSYEKL. The V and J ends lost 2 bases and 8 bases respectively, with 15 bases between them. The CDR3 consists of 15 residues.

The chain recombines TRBV30 with TRBJ1-1; D might be TRBD1 (6 bases). CDR3 length: 15 residues. CDR1 and CDR2 from the germline V gene are GTSNPN and SVGIG (reference sequence). Trimming stripped 3 bases from V and 0 bases from J, with 14 bases between. The CDR3, as DNA: TGTGCCTGGAGAGGGGGGGCAGGCGTGAACACTGAAGCTTTCTTT. Protein sequence: CAWRGGAGVNTEAFF.

The CDR3 DNA reads TGTGCCAGCATGGGGGACAGAAATCAGCCCCAGCATTTT. Its translation is CASMGDRNQPQHF. The chain employs TRBV2 and TRBJ1-5; 7 bases align to TRBD1. This CDR3 has 13 residues. Trimming at V came to 7 bases and at J to 4 bases, leaving 4 bases not matched to a gene. Germline V gene lookup returns CDR1 SNHLY and CDR2 FYNNEI.

A note on this clone: The same CDR3 is also encoded by other DNA sequences in this sample. The rearrangement links TRBV2 to TRBJ1-1, with D hard to call. There are 13 residues in the CDR3. Trimming left V 2 bases short and J 1 base short, with 5 bases between. The germline V gene has CDR1 SNHLY and CDR2 FYNNEI. CDR3 protein: CASSELPNTEAFF. The CDR3 DNA reads as TGTGCCAGCAGTGAACTTCCGAACACTGAAGCTTTCTTT.

V is TRBV2 and J is TRBJ1-2; D not certain. Germline CDR1 and CDR2: SNHLY and FYNNEI. Trimming shortened V by 0 bases and J by 7 bases, and 12 bases separated the two germline ends. This CDR3 is built from 14 residues. The CDR3 loop is CASSEANRVGGYTF. CDR3 coding DNA: TGTGCCAGCAGTGAAGCTAACAGAGTCGGTGGCTACACCTTC.

This clone was detected a few times. The V gene is TRBV2, the J gene TRBJ2-7, with TRBD1 identical over 12 bases. Germline lookup yields CDR1 SNHLY and CDR2 FYNNEI. The CDR3 spans 16 residues. The ends lost 6 bases at V and 6 bases at J; junction bases unmatched: 12. This chain's CDR3 is CASRAGQGASGGEQYF. CDR3 coding DNA: TGTGCCAGCAGAGCGGGACAGGGGGCAAGTGGCGGCGAGCAGTACTTC.

The rearrangement uses TRBV19 and TRBJ1-1; TRBD1 is a possible D gene (5 bases). The CDR3 length is 17 residues. The V end lost 3 bases, the J end lost 3 bases, and 20 bases lay between the germline ends. Germline loops: CDR1 LNHDA, CDR2 SQIVND (reference sequence). For the CDR3, the DNA is TGTGCCAGTAGTATGGGGCAAGGGTATGCACAGGACACTGAAGCTTTCTTT. The encoded protein is CASSMGQGYAQDTEAFF.

The V and J genes are TRBV2 and TRBJ2-5, with a tentative D call TRBD1 (6 bases). Germline CDR1 is SNHLY and CDR2 is FYNNEI. This CDR3 is 13 amino acids long. Trimming pared 8 bases from V and 1 base from J, leaving 11 bases between. Written as DNA, the CDR3 is TGTGCCAGCGGACGGGACACCCAAGAGACCCAGTACTTC. Translated, it gives CASGRDTQETQYF.

The chain uses TRBV7-3 and TRBJ1-6, with 10 nucleotides matching TRBD1. Trimming at V came to 5 bases and at J to 9 bases, leaving 16 bases not matched to a gene. The CDR3 has 18 residues. CDR1 and CDR2 (germline): SGHTA, FQGTGA. CDR3 in amino acids: CASSGTRQGATVGSPLHF. The CDR3 DNA reads TGTGCCAGCAGCGGTACACGACAGGGGGCGACGGTTGGTTCACCCCTCCACTTT. The variable domain in full, with the rest retrieved from reference TRBV7-3 and TRBJ1-6, is GAGVSQTPSNKVTEKGKYVELRCDPISGHTALYWYRQSLGQGPEFLIYFQGTGAADDSGLPNDRFFAVRPEGSVSTLKIQRTERGDSAVYLCASSGTRQGATVGSPLHFGNGTRLTVT.